This TCR beta chain was identified in a study of cytomegalovirus exposure and HLA in healthy donors. Primers: 60 Vbeta forward and 13 Jbeta reverse. Per the authors' pipeline: An analysis performed later counted 60 million to 90 million unique TCR beta chains (roughly 11 million of them shared). Assay used: immunoSEQ multiplex PCR; TCRdb lists only in-frame clones, some missing. V, J and clone size derive from that table, while D and trimming were established from the DNA sequence. The data show 99,000 or so clones, 78% seen once. CDR1 is SGHTA, CDR2 FQGNSA, per germline. V dropped 3 bases and J dropped 6 bases, with 14 bases sitting between them. CDR3 size: 14 residues.

This TCR was recovered from a young man in good health and CMV-seronegative. Sequenced: PBMCs. The V call is TRBV7-2, the J call TRBJ1-1, with a weak D call TRBD1 (6 bases). CDR3 nucleotides: TGTGCCAGCAGCTTCCCGGGGACAAGCGCTGAAGCTTTCTTT. Residues: CASSFPGTSAEAFF.